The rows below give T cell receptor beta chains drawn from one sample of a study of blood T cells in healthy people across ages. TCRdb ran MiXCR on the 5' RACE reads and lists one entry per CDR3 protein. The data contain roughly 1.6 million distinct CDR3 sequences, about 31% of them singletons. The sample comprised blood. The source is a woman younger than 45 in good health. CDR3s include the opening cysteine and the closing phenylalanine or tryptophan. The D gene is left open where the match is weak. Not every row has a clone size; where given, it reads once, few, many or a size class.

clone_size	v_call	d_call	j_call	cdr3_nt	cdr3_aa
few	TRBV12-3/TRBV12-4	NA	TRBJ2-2	TGTGCCAGCAGATCTACTCTCCAGACAGACGGGGAGCTGTTTTTT	CASRSTLQTDGELFF
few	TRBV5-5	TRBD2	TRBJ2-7	TGTGCCAGCGACCCGGGACTAGGAGTAACCTACGAGCAGTACTTC	CASDPGLGVTYEQYF
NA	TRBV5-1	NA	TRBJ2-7	TGCGCCAGTAAACCCGGGCAGACGAACTACGAGCAGTACTTC	CASKPGQTNYEQYF
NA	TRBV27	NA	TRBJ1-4	TGTGCCACCAAACGGACGGGGCGACAGTTTGATGAAAAACTGTTTTTT	CATKRTGRQFDEKLFF
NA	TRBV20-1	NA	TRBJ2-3	TGCAGTGCTAGTCCCCGGACTATGGCCACAGATACGCAGTATTTT	CSASPRTMATDTQYF
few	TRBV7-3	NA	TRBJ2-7	TGTGCCAGCAGCTTAATGGGTTCCGGGAGTATGAATGACGAGCAGTACTTC	CASSLMGSGSMNDEQYF
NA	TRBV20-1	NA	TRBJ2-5	TGCAGTGCTAGAGAACCGGGGGCCTGGGAGACCCAGTACTTC	CSAREPGAWETQYF
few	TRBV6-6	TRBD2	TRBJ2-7	TGTGCCAGCAGTTACCGACTAGCGGGAGAGTCAAACGAGCAGTACTTC	CASSYRLAGESNEQYF
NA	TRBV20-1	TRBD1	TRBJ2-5	TGCAGTGCTACCGACAGGGACCGGACCGGCTGGGAGACCCAGTACTTC	CSATDRDRTGWETQYF
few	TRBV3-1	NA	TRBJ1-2	TGTGCCAGCAGCCAAGTAGGGGGGGCTTTTGGCTACACCTTC	CASSQVGGAFGYTF
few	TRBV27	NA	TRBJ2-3	TGTGCCAGCAGTCCCACCCCCTTACAGGGCGATACGCAGTATTTT	CASSPTPLQGDTQYF
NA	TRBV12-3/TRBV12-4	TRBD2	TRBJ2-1	TGTGCCAGCAGCACAGCGGGAGGGCCATCCGTTTATTACGAGCAGTTCTTC	CASSTAGGPSVYYEQFF
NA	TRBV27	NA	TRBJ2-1	TGTGCCAGCAGTTCGCTAGGGTGGGAAAATGAGCAGTTCTTC	CASSSLGWENEQFF
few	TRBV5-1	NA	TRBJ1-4	TGCGCCAGCAGCTCTGGGAGGAATGAAAAACTGTTTTTT	CASSSGRNEKLFF
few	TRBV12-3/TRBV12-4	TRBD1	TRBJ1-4	TGTGCCAGCAGCTCGGTTGTCGGACAGGGAGGGGGAAAACTGTTTTTT	CASSSVVGQGGGKLFF
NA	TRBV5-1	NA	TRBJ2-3	TGCGCCAGCAGCTTCCCGACCACAGATACGCAGTATTTT	CASSFPTTDTQYF
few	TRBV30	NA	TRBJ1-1	TGTGCCTGGAGTACCTTACCGATACAGGGAAGGACTGAAGCTTTCTTT	CAWSTLPIQGRTEAFF
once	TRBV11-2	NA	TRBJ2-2	TGTGCCAGCAGCTTAATGGAGCTCACCGGGGAGCTGTTTTTT	CASSLMELTGELFF
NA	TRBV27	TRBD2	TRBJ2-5	TGTGCCAGACACGGGTGTGGGACTAGCGGAGGGGCGGAGACCCAGTACTTC	CARHGCGTSGGAETQYF
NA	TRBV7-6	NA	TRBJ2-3	TGTGCCAGCAGCCATTACACGGGTGTAAGCCGCACAGATACGCAGTATTTT	CASSHYTGVSRTDTQYF
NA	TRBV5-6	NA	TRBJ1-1	TGTGCCAGCAGCCATGGTGGACTCACTGAAGCTTTCTTT	CASSHGGLTEAFF
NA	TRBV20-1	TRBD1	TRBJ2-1	TGCAGTGCGCTGACAGGGGGCAGGGAGACCCAGTTCTTC	CSALTGGRETQFF
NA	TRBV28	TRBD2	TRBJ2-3	TGTGCCAGCAGTTCCGCGGCAGCGGGAGGACCAGATACGCAGTATTTT	CASSSAAAGGPDTQYF
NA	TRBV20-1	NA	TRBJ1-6	TGCAGTGCTAGTCTGGGGAACACGGTTAATTCACCCCTCCACTTT	CSASLGNTVNSPLHF
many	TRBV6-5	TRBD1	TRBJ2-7	TGTGCCAGCAGTCCCCTCGGGACAGGTCTGGCCGAGCAGTACTTC	CASSPLGTGLAEQYF
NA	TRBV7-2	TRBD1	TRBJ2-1	TGTGCCAGCAGCTCCCGGGACAGGAGAGAGCAGTTCTTC	CASSSRDRREQFF
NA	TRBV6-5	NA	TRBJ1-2	TGTGCCAGCAGTTACTCGGCGGCCGGATCCTATGGCTACACCTTC	CASSYSAAGSYGYTF
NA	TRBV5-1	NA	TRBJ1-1	TGCGCCAGCAACTTTTCACAGGGCCTGAACACTGAAGCTTTCTTT	CASNFSQGLNTEAFF
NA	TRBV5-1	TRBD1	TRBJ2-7	TGCGCCAGCAGCTTGGGACTGGACAGGGACTACGAGCAGTACTTC	CASSLGLDRDYEQYF
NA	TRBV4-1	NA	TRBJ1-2	TGCGCCAGCAGCCCGACGAGTGGACCGCGTGCCGGCTACACCTTC	CASSPTSGPRAGYTF
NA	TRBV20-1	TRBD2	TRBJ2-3	TGCAGTGCTAGCTCCGGACTAGCGGGGGCCCTTAGCACAGATACGCAGTATTTT	CSASSGLAGALSTDTQYF
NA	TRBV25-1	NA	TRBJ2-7	TGTGCCAGCAGCACACATTCACGATCGAGCGAGCAGTACTTC	CASSTHSRSSEQYF
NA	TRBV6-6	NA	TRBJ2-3	TGTGCCAGCACATGGGGGGGGCGCACAGATACGCAGTATTTT	CASTWGGRTDTQYF
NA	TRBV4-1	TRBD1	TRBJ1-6	TGCGCCAGCAGCCAAGAAGGGAGCCCCAGGGGGCCTTCACCCCTCCACTTT	CASSQEGSPRGPSPLHF
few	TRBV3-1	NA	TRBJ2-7	TGTGCCAGCAGCCAAGCCCCCTGGGGTGGGGGTTCCTACGAGCAGTACTTC	CASSQAPWGGGSYEQYF
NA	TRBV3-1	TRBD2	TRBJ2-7	TGTGCCAGCAGCCAAGATCGGTCAGGACTAGCTATCGGCGAGCAGTACTTC	CASSQDRSGLAIGEQYF
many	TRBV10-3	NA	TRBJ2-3	TGTGCCATCACCCCAGGGGACCGCTTTGCCGATACGCAGTATTTT	CAITPGDRFADTQYF
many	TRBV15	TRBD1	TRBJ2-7	TGTGCCACCAGCAAAACAGGGGACTCCTACGAGCAGTACTTC	CATSKTGDSYEQYF
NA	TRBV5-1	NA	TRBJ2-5	TGCGCCAGCAGCTTGTCGCTCCAGGCGGGACAAGAGACCCAGTACTTC	CASSLSLQAGQETQYF
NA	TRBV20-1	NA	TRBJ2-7	TGCAGTGCTAGAGGGTTGGGAAGTAGTCCCTACGAGCAGTACTTC	CSARGLGSSPYEQYF
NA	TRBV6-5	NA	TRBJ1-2	TGTGCCAGCTGGGACGGGGCCTATGGCTACACCTTC	CASWDGAYGYTF
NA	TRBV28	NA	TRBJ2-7	TGTGCCAGCAGTCCCCTCAACCCACAGGGCTACGAGCAGTACTTC	CASSPLNPQGYEQYF
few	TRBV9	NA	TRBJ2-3	TGTGCCAGCAGCGTAAAGGGGGGCACAGATACGCAGTATTTT	CASSVKGGTDTQYF
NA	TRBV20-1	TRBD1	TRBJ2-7	TGCAGTGCTAGGGACAGGGTTCTCCACGAGCAGTACTTC	CSARDRVLHEQYF
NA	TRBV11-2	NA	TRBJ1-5	TGTGCCAGCAGCCCAGACAGTACTTATCAGCCCCAGCATTTT	CASSPDSTYQPQHF
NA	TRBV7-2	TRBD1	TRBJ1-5	TGTGCCAGCAGCTTTAACAGGGGCTATCAGCCCCAGCATTTT	CASSFNRGYQPQHF
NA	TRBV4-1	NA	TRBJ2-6	TGCGCCAGCAGCCAAGTGAGGGGGGCCGGGGCCAACGTCCTGACTTTC	CASSQVRGAGANVLTF
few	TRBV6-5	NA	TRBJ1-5	TGTGCCAGCAGGCCTTATACGGGCAGCAATCAGCCCCAGCATTTT	CASRPYTGSNQPQHF
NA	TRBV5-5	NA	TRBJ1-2	TGTGCCAGCAGGCAGGGGAGCGTTAGTGATGGCTACACCTTC	CASRQGSVSDGYTF
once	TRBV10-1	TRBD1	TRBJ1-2	TGCGCCAGCGGACAGGATCTCGGGGGTGGCTACACCTTC	CASGQDLGGGYTF
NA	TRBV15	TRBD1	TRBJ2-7	TGTGCCACCAGCAAAGACAGGGGGGCCTACGAGCAGTACTTC	CATSKDRGAYEQYF
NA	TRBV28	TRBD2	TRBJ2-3	TGTGCCAGCAGTTTACGCTTTCGGACTAGCGGGGAGCCCACAGATACGCAGTATTTT	CASSLRFRTSGEPTDTQYF
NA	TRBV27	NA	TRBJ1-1	TGTGCCAGCAGTTTATCACAGGGCAGCACTGAAGCTTTCTTT	CASSLSQGSTEAFF
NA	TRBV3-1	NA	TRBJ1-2	TGTGCCAGCAGCCAAGGGGGGGGCTGGAGGAGCTACACCTTC	CASSQGGGWRSYTF
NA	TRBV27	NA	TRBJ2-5	TGTGCCAGCAGTCTAGGACTCATAGGGGAGCAGTACTTC	CASSLGLIGEQYF
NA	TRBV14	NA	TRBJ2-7	TGTGCCAGCAGCCCGGACAGCCTCGAGCAGTACTTC	CASSPDSLEQYF
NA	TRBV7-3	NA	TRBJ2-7	TGTACCAGCAGCCCAGGAGGGCAGACCTACGAGCAGTACTTC	CTSSPGGQTYEQYF
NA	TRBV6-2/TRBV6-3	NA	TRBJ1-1	TGTGCCAGCAGTGACTCGAAACGGAAGGAGAACACTGAAGCTTTCTTT	CASSDSKRKENTEAFF
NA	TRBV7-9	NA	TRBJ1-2	TGTGCCAGCAGCCGCGAGACAGATTCGGGCTACACCTTC	CASSRETDSGYTF
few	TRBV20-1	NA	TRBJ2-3	TGCAGTGCTAGTCCCTTGTGGGAGAGGACGGATGATACGCAGTATTTT	CSASPLWERTDDTQYF